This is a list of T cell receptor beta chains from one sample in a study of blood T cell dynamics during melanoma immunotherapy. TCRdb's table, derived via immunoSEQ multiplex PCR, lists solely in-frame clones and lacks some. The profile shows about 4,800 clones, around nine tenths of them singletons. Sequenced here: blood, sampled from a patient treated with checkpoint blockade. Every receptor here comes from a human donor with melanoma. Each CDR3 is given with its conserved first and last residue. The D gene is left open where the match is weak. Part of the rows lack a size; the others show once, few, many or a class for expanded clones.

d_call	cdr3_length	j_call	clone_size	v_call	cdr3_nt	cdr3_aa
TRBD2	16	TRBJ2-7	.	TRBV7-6	TGTGCCAGCAGCACTAAGGCCGGGAGGGCGGGTTACGAGCAGTACTTC	CASSTKAGRAGYEQYF
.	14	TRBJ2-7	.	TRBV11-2	TGTGCCAGCACCTTGGACTACCTACCCTACGAGCAGTACTTC	CASTLDYLPYEQYF
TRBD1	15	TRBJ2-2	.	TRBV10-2	TGCGCCAGCAGTGCGGGACAGGGAAGGTCCGGGGAGCTGTTTTTT	CASSAGQGRSGELFF
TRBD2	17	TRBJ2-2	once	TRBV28	TGTGCCAGCAGTTTATGGAGACTAGCGGGAGGGCCCGGGGAGCTGTTTTTT	CASSLWRLAGGPGELFF
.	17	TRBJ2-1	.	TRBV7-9	TGTGCCAGCAGCTTAGGGGTCTCCAGTGTCCACTACAATGAGCAGTTCTTC	CASSLGVSSVHYNEQFF
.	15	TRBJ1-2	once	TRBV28	TGTGCCAGCACTTCCCTCGGGGAAAAGTACTATGGCTACACCTTC	CASTSLGEKYYGYTF
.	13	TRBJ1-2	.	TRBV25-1	TGTGCCAGCAGTGAAGAGACAGGCTATGGCTACACCTTC	CASSEETGYGYTF
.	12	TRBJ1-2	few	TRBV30	TGTGCCTGGACCCTACCGGGGGGAGGCTACACCTTC	CAWTLPGGGYTF
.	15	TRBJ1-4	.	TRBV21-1	TGTGCCAGCAGCAACTCGGGGGGCGCTAATGAAAAACTGTTTTTT	CASSNSGGANEKLFF
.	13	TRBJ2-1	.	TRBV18	TGTGCCAGCTCTCTGGGACTGGGAAGTGAGCAGTTCTTC	CASSLGLGSEQFF
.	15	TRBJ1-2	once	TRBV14	TGTGCCAGCAGCCCTCAGACAGCCGTTAACTATGGCTACACCTTC	CASSPQTAVNYGYTF
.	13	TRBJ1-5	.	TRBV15	TGTGCCACCAGCGCAGGTGTGGATCAGCCCCAGCATTTT	CATSAGVDQPQHF
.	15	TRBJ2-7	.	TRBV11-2	TGTGCCAGCAGCTTAGACCCAGGGGACATCGGCGAGCAGTACTTC	CASSLDPGDIGEQYF
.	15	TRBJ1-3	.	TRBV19	TGTGCCAGTTATGGGGGGGCCCTATCTGGAAACACCATATATTTT	CASYGGALSGNTIYF
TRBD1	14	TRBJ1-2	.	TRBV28	TGTGCCAGCAGGCTCGGACAGGGGGCGGTTGGCTACACCTTC	CASRLGQGAVGYTF
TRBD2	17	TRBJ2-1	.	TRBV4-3	TGCGCCAGCAGCCAAGACCTTGGACTAGCGGCATACAATGAGCAGTTCTTC	CASSQDLGLAAYNEQFF
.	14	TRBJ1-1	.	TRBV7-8	TGTGCCAGCAGGGTGAGGGGGGCCTACACTGAAGCTTTCTTT	CASRVRGAYTEAFF
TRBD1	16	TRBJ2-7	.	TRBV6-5	TGTGCCAGCAGTTACGACGGGACAGGGTTTGGGAACGAGCAGTACTTC	CASSYDGTGFGNEQYF